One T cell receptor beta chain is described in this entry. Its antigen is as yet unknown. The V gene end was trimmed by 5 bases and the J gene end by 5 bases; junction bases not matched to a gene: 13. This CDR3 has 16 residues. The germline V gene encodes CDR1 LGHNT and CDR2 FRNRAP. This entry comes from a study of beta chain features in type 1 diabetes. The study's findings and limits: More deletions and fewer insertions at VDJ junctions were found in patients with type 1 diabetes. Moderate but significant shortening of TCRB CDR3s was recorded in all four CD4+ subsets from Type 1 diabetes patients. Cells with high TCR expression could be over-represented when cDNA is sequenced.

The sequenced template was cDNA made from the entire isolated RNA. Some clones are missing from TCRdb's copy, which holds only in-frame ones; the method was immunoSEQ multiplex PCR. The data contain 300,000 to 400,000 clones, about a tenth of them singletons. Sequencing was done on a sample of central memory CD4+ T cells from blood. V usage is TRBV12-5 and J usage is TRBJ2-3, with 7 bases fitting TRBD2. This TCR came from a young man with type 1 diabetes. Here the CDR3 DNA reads TGTGCTAGTGGTCGGGGGGAGAGGGCCGTCGGAGATACGCAGTATTTT. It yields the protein CASGRGERAVGDTQYF.